The clone carrying this TCR beta chain was counted a few times. What it binds is unknown. The data originate from a study of T cells after yellow fever vaccination. The CDR3 covers 17 residues. J was trimmed by 5 bases and V by 0 bases; bases with no gene match: 12. Germline V gene data show CDR1 as MGHRA and CDR2 as YSYEKL. Whole-study findings and limits: FACS-sorted repertoires could harbor abundant contaminating bulk-population clonotypes.

In TCRdb, the 5' RACE reads were re-called with MiXCR into one record per CDR3 protein. The repertoire holds around 73,000 distinct CDR3 sequences, with roughly 8% as singletons. The TCR comes from a man aged 30 to 45 who received the YFV17D yellow fever vaccine. This rearrangement joins TRBV4-1 to TRBJ2-5; TRBD1 aligns across 7 bases. Here the sequenced sample was CD8+ T cells sorted from PBMCs, taken on the day of the yellow fever booster vaccination. For the CDR3, the DNA is TGCGCCAGCAGCCAAGATGCCCCCGGGACAGAAGCCGAGACCCAGTACTTC. Residues: CASSQDAPGTEAETQYF.